This record looks at one T cell receptor beta chain sequence and its context. Its antigen is not known. This record comes from a study of blood T cells in healthy people across ages. Total RNA extracted from each sample amounted to at least 6 micrograms. Per germline, CDR1 SGDLS and CDR2 YYNGEE. Trimming removed 0 bases from V and 6 bases from J, with 18 bases in between. The CDR3 runs 16 residues. A second PCR of about 7 to 12 cycles used a sample-barcoded 5' primer and a J-beta primer mix. TCRdb recomputed calls from the 5' RACE reads with MiXCR, one row per CDR3 protein. The table shows 1.5 million or so distinct CDR3 sequences, with approximately 43% occurring only once. Findings and limits, study-wide: Naive and antigen-experienced cells could not be conclusively compared, given unsorted PBMCs.

The V gene is TRBV9, the J gene TRBJ1-1; a possible D gene is TRBD1 (6 bases). Source material: blood. The receptor was isolated from a woman between 18 and 29 years old in good health. The DNA of the CDR3 is TGTGCCAGCAGCGTAGATTGGGTGGGGGCCAGCGCTGAAGCTTTCTTT. Encoded protein: CASSVDWVGASAEAFF.